A single sample gave rise to the 6 T cell receptor beta chains below, sequenced in a study of identical twins. MiXCR, run by TCRdb on the 5' RACE reads, gives a single entry per CDR3 protein. Among a few hundred thousand distinct CDR3 sequences listed, under 20% were seen once. What was sequenced was naive T cells sorted from blood. The receptors here all came from a man aged 45-60 years in good health.

This clonotype was picked up a small number of times. As DNA, the CDR3 is TGTGCCAGCAGTTACGTGGACAGGGTCTCCTACGAGCAGTACTTC. Its protein product is CASSYVDRVSYEQYF. The V gene is TRBV6-2 or TRBV6-3, the J gene TRBJ2-7, with 8 positions matching TRBD1. Per the germline V gene, CDR1 is MNHEY and CDR2 is SVGEGT. V was pared by 2 bases and J by 0 bases, with 3 bases of the junction left unmatched. This CDR3 contains 15 residues.

The V call is TRBV7-2, the J call TRBJ2-2; 10 nucleotides agree with TRBD1. The CDR3 is 16 residues long. After removal of 5 bases from V and 5 bases from J, the junction contained 8 bases not matched to a gene. Germline CDR1 is SGHTA and CDR2 is FQGNSA. The CDR3 protein is CASSRRQGARTGELFF. The CDR3, as DNA: TGTGCCAGCAGCCGTAGACAGGGGGCGCGAACCGGGGAGCTGTTTTTT.

This rearrangement joins TRBV3-1 to TRBJ2-7, with 11 bases fitting TRBD2. The germline gives CDR1 LGHDT, CDR2 YNNKEL (reference sequence). J was trimmed by 0 bases and V by 0 bases; bases with no gene match: 10. The CDR3 covers 19 residues. CDR3 nucleotide sequence: TGTGCCAGCAGCCAAGATGGAGGTGCTAGCGGGGGGAGCTCCTACGAGCAGTACTTC. Translation: CASSQDGGASGGSSYEQYF.

This clonotype was observed a few times. The V gene is TRBV10-3, the J gene TRBJ2-5, with 9 bases lining up with TRBD1. Germline assignment: CDR1 ENHRY and CDR2 SYGVKD. The CDR3 sequence is 16 residues long. Trimming at V came to 0 bases and at J to 5 bases, leaving 7 bases not matched to a gene. The CDR3 DNA is TGTGCCATCAGTGAGTCGGTACAGGGGGCAAAGGAGACCCAGTACTTC. This sequence encodes CAISESVQGAKETQYF.

This clonotype has a count of ten or more. This chain joins TRBV25-1 and TRBJ1-1, with D perhaps TRBD1 (5 bases). Trimming shortened V by 5 bases and J by 7 bases, and 14 bases separated the two germline ends. The V gene's germline CDR1 is MGHDK and CDR2 SYGVNS. The CDR3 has 13 residues. The CDR3 bases are TGTGCCAGCAGTAGGCCGGGGGGGTTTGAAGCTTTCTTT. The encoded protein is CASSRPGGFEAFF.

Ten or more counts support this clonotype. This chain uses TRBV4-2 with TRBJ2-5; 8 bases match TRBD2. V gave up 1 base and J gave up 8 bases; unmatched junction bases: 15. Germline V lookup: CDR1 LGHNA, CDR2 YNFKEQ. The length of the CDR3 is 17 residues. The CDR3 nucleotides read TGTGCCAGCAGCCAAGTGGTCATCGGGGGGGCCAAAGGAACCCAGTACTTC. Protein product: CASSQVVIGGAKGTQYF.